This paragraph reports one TCR beta chain. The same CDR3 can be traced to other DNA sequences in this sample. The sample belongs to a study of shared clonotypes between healthy human individuals. CDR1 is SGHTA and CDR2 is FQGNSA in the germline V gene. Unmatched junction bases numbered 3, after V lost 3 bases and J lost 1 base. The CDR3 extends over 15 amino acids. When replicate PCRs were run on sorted subsets, they used 200 ng DNA, about 30,000 T cell genomes. TCRdb's copy holds only in-frame clones and misses some; the assay was immunoSEQ multiplex PCR. The sample lists 2 million to 2.5 million clones; about nine tenths were seen once.

The sequenced material came from naive CD4+ T cells from PBMCs. Subset noted: CD45RA+ positively selected. The rearrangement uses TRBV7-2 and TRBJ2-3; 8 bases line up with TRBD1. This clonotype was sampled from a man aged 18-30 years in good health. Some clones in this sample may be carry-over from other donors' samples. CDR3 bases: TGTGCCAGCAGCTTGGGGGGACAGGGCACAGATACGCAGTATTTT. Amino acid sequence: CASSLGGQGTDTQYF. Supplemented by reference TRBV7-2 and TRBJ2-3, the full variable domain reads GAGVSQSPSNKVTEKGKDVELRCDPISGHTALYWYRQSLGQGLEFLIYFQGNSAPDKSGLPSDRFSAERTGGSVSTLTIQRTQQEDSAVYLCASSLGGQGTDTQYFGPGTRLTVL.